The clone carrying this T cell receptor beta chain was counted only a few times. Its cognate antigen is unknown. The data were taken from a study of cytomegalovirus exposure and HLA in healthy donors. Study-level findings and limits: Published work reported that the classifier diagnosed cytomegalovirus status with high specificity and sensitivity. Being productive about 90% or about 30% of the time was typical of most TCR beta V segments in an earlier analysis. Per a later analysis, about 17,000 TCR beta sequences showed association with HLA alleles at 0.05 false discovery rate.

There are 16 residues in the CDR3. From germline, CDR1 is SGHKS and CDR2 YYEKEE (reference sequence). The V gene lost 0 bases and the J gene lost 5 bases, with 17 bases spanning the gap. PCR involved 60 Vbeta and 13 Jbeta primers. In the authors' workflow: It was a later analysis that counted some 80 million unique TCR beta chains, of which roughly 11 million were shared. The repertoire was sequenced with immunoSEQ multiplex PCR; TCRdb's copy has only in-frame clones and lacks some. The V and J calls and clone size are taken from that table; D and trimming were inferred from the DNA. This sample carries 150,000 to 200,000 clones, 60% to 80% of them seen once, and the ten largest clones take around 15%.

The gene calls are TRBV5-5 and TRBJ1-1, with D tentatively TRBD1 (5 bases). The TCR sequence derives from a man aged 50 or older in good health and CMV-seropositive. Material: PBMCs. CDR3 sequence: CASSLVQVLYGTEAFF. The CDR3 DNA reads as TGTGCCAGCAGCTTGGTACAGGTACTTTACGGGACTGAAGCTTTCTTT.